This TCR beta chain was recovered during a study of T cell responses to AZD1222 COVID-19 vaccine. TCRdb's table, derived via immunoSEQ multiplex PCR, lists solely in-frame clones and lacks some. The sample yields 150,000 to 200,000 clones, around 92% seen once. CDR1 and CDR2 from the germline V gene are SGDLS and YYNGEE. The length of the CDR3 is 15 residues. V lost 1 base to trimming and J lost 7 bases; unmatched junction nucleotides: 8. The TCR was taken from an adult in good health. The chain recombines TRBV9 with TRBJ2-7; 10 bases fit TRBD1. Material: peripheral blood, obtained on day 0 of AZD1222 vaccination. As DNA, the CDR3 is TGTGCCAGCAGCGTATCCCGCGACAGGGGGCCTGAGCAGTACTTC. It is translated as CASSVSRDRGPEQYF.